The 12 T cell receptor beta chains reported below all come from one sample, sequenced in a study of T cells in localized non-small cell lung cancer. Libraries were prepared by immunoSEQ multiplex PCR; TCRdb keeps only in-frame clonotypes and omits some of them. The sample includes about 33,000 clones, about 90% of them seen just once. Material: peripheral blood, obtained before any cancer treatment. Every receptor here comes from a female donor older than 55 with stage I lung adenocarcinoma.

The chain carries TRBV6-1 and TRBJ1-2; tentative D call: TRBD1 (6 bases). The V end was cut by 4 bases, the J end by 10 bases, with 25 bases between. From germline, CDR1 is MNHNS and CDR2 SASEGT. The CDR3 consists of 16 residues. The CDR3 sequence is CASSADTGWATGNYTF. The CDR3, as DNA: TGTGCCAGCAGTGCGGACACAGGGTGGGCTACCGGTAACTACACCTTC.

This clone was found once. The V call is TRBV7-8, the J call TRBJ1-5; D is uncertain. Germline CDR1 reads SGHVS; CDR2 reads FQNEAQ. Deletions cut 7 bases from V and 3 bases from J, with 19 bases between. The CDR3 runs to 16 residues. This CDR3 is CASTREVGQTNQPQHF. CDR3 nucleotide sequence: TGTGCCAGCACCCGAGAAGTAGGGCAGACCAATCAGCCCCAGCATTTT.

V usage is TRBV4-2 and J usage is TRBJ2-5; TRBD2 matches at 9 bases. The CDR3 runs to 16 residues. Germline assignment: CDR1 LGHNA and CDR2 YNFKEQ. The V segment lost 4 bases and the J segment 4 bases; nucleotides outside the gene matches: 10. The CDR3, as DNA: TGTGCCAGCAGCCCCACAGCGGGGGGTTTTCTAGAGACCCAGTACTTC. This sequence encodes CASSPTAGGFLETQYF.

The V gene is TRBV19, the J gene TRBJ1-1; D is undetermined. Trimming left V 2 bases short and J 1 base short, with 5 bases between. Germline V lookup: CDR1 LNHDA, CDR2 SQIVND (reference sequence). The CDR3 is 13 amino acids. The CDR3 region has the DNA TGTGCCAGTAGTATAATGGGGAACACTGAAGCTTTCTTT. It is translated as CASSIMGNTEAFF. The complete variable domain, with remaining parts taken from reference TRBV19 and TRBJ1-1, reads DGGITQSPKYLFRKEGQNVTLSCEQNLNHDAMYWYRQDPGQGLRLIYYSQIVNDFQKGDIAEGYSVSREKKESFPLTVTSAQKNPTAFYLCASSIMGNTEAFFGQGTRLTVV.

This chain connects TRBV5-1 to TRBJ2-5, with 7 bases identical to TRBD1. Germline trimming cut 6 bases from V and 5 bases from J; bases unmatched to any gene: 7. The CDR3 spans 13 residues. In germline, CDR1 is SGHRS, CDR2 YFSETQ. The CDR3 sequence: CASTRGLGETQYF. The CDR3, as DNA: TGCGCCAGCACGAGGGGGCTCGGCGAGACCCAGTACTTC.

The chain carries TRBV9 and TRBJ2-1; the D is unclear. Germline lookup yields CDR1 SGDLS and CDR2 YYNGEE. This CDR3 is built from 16 residues. V was clipped by 4 bases and J by 3 bases, with 17 bases between them. The CDR3 is CASSIGPSSLYNEQFF. The DNA for the CDR3 is TGTGCCAGCAGCATAGGGCCTTCCTCCCTCTACAATGAGCAGTTCTTC.

This clone was seen a single time. The chain has TRBV18 and TRBJ1-2; the D gene is possibly TRBD1 (6 bases). This CDR3 is 14 amino acids long. Trimming shortened V by 3 bases and J by 1 base, and 9 bases separated the two germline ends. Germline-derived CDR1 and CDR2 are KGHSH and LQKENI. The CDR3 DNA reads TGTGCCAGCTCACCCGTACAGGGTAACTATGGCTACACCTTC. Translation: CASSPVQGNYGYTF. Full variable domain (missing parts from reference TRBV18 and TRBJ1-2): NAGVMQNPRHLVRRRGQEARLRCSPMKGHSHVYWYRQLPEEGLKFMVYLQKENIIDESGMPKERFSAEFPKEGPSILRIQQVVRGDSAAYFCASSPVQGNYGYTFGSGTRLTVV.

V gene TRBV5-6 combines with J gene TRBJ1-5; 8 positions match TRBD1. With V trimmed by 2 bases and J by 7 bases, 8 bases remained unmatched. The CDR3 extends over 15 amino acids. CDR1 and CDR2 (germline): SGHDT, YYEEEE. Written as DNA, the CDR3 is TGTGCCAGCAGCTTACAGGGGGAGGTAAGACAGCCCCAGCATTTT. It yields the protein CASSLQGEVRQPQHF.

The chain links TRBV5-8 to TRBJ2-7; maybe TRBD1 (6 bases). This CDR3 contains 12 residues. Trimming left V 4 bases short and J 6 bases short, with 11 bases between. Germline assignment: CDR1 SGHTS and CDR2 YDEGEE. The CDR3 nucleotides are TGTGCCAGCAGCGAGGGGACACCCGAGCAGTACTTC. Translated, it gives CASSEGTPEQYF.

CDR3 coding DNA: TGTGCAAGTCGCTTAGGGGCGACAGGCGGTGATGAAAAACTGTTTTTT. Translating it yields CASRLGATGGDEKLFF. V gene TRBV12-2 combines with J gene TRBJ1-4; the D call TRBD1 from the table was never checked on the DNA. TRBV12-2 is given as a pseudogene. The CDR3 runs to 16 residues.

The V and J genes are TRBV6-6 and TRBJ1-1; D is unclear. Germline V lookup: CDR1 MNHNY, CDR2 SVGAGI (reference sequence). The length of the CDR3 is 12 residues. The V gene lost 8 bases and the J gene lost 0 bases, with 7 bases spanning the gap. CDR3: CASGEMNTEAFF. The CDR3 DNA is TGTGCCAGCGGAGAAATGAACACTGAAGCTTTCTTT.

For the CDR3, the DNA is TGTGCCAGCAGCTTGAAAGCGAGCGGGGGTGCAGATACGCAGTATTTT. Translating gives CASSLKASGGADTQYF. This chain uses TRBV11-2 with TRBJ2-3; 8 bases line up with TRBD2. Germline loops: CDR1 SGHAT, CDR2 FQNNGV. With 3 bases clipped from V and 4 bases from J, the junction kept 9 bases outside the gene matches. This CDR3 has 16 amino acids.